Listed below are T cell receptor beta chains from one sample, sequenced in a study of shared clonotypes between healthy human individuals. Here immunoSEQ multiplex PCR was the method, and the copy in TCRdb shows in-frame clones only, minus some. The repertoire consists of 1.4 million or so clones, with approximately 98.5% occurring once and the leading ten covering about 0.4%. The sequencing input was naive CD4+ T cells sorted from blood. Every receptor here comes from a man aged 25-40 years in good health. Each CDR3 is given with its conserved first and last residue. Each record gives: D gene, clone size, J gene, V gene, CDR3 DNA, CDR3 protein. The D gene is left open where the match is weak. Size tells how often a clone was seen (once, few, many) or the class of an expanded clone, and some rows leave it out.

d_call: NA; clone_size: NA; j_call: TRBJ2-7; v_call: TRBV6-6; cdr3_nt: TGTGCCAGCAGTACTGGCTACGAGCAGTACTTC; cdr3_aa: CASSTGYEQYF
d_call: TRBD1; clone_size: NA; j_call: TRBJ2-2; v_call: TRBV10-3; cdr3_nt: TGTGCCATCAGTTACGACAGGGCGAACACCGGGGAGCTGTTTTTT; cdr3_aa: CAISYDRANTGELFF
d_call: TRBD2; clone_size: NA; j_call: TRBJ2-1; v_call: TRBV19; cdr3_nt: TGTGCCAGTAGGGCTCCGGCGGGAGTTTCCCATGAGCAGTTCTTC; cdr3_aa: CASRAPAGVSHEQFF
d_call: NA; clone_size: once; j_call: TRBJ2-2; v_call: TRBV25-1; cdr3_nt: TGTGCCAGCAGTTCAGGGACGGGCGGGGAGCTGTTTTTT; cdr3_aa: CASSSGTGGELFF
d_call: TRBD2; clone_size: NA; j_call: TRBJ2-7; v_call: TRBV7-2; cdr3_nt: TGTGCCAGCAGCTTAACTCTAGCGGGAGGGTACGAGCAGTACTTC; cdr3_aa: CASSLTLAGGYEQYF
d_call: NA; clone_size: NA; j_call: TRBJ1-1; v_call: TRBV2; cdr3_nt: TGTGCCAGCAGGGTGATATCGAACACTGAAGCTTTCTTT; cdr3_aa: CASRVISNTEAFF
d_call: NA; clone_size: NA; j_call: TRBJ1-5; v_call: TRBV10-3; cdr3_nt: TGTGCCATCAGGTCAAAGGAAGATCAGCCCCAGCATTTT; cdr3_aa: CAIRSKEDQPQHF
d_call: NA; clone_size: NA; j_call: TRBJ2-3; v_call: TRBV7-9; cdr3_nt: TGTGCCAGCAGCTTAGGCCAGGGGAACACAGATACGCAGTATTTT; cdr3_aa: CASSLGQGNTDTQYF
d_call: NA; clone_size: NA; j_call: TRBJ1-5; v_call: TRBV5-1; cdr3_nt: TGCGCCAGCAGCTTGGATGCCAGTCAGCCCCAGCATTTT; cdr3_aa: CASSLDASQPQHF
d_call: NA; clone_size: NA; j_call: TRBJ2-1; v_call: TRBV28; cdr3_nt: TGTGCCAGCAGTTTAGGTCTAGCCTACAATGAGCAGTTCTTC; cdr3_aa: CASSLGLAYNEQFF
d_call: NA; clone_size: NA; j_call: TRBJ2-7; v_call: TRBV28; cdr3_nt: TGTGCCAGCAGTTTTTCCCACTCTAACGAGCAGTACTTC; cdr3_aa: CASSFSHSNEQYF
d_call: NA; clone_size: NA; j_call: TRBJ1-2; v_call: TRBV5-6; cdr3_nt: TGTGCCAGCAGCTTGGGTCCCACAGGGACCTATGGCTACACCTTC; cdr3_aa: CASSLGPTGTYGYTF
d_call: NA; clone_size: few; j_call: TRBJ2-1; v_call: TRBV30; cdr3_nt: TGTGCCTGGAATAAAATTAGCGATGAGCAGTTCTTC; cdr3_aa: CAWNKISDEQFF
d_call: NA; clone_size: NA; j_call: TRBJ1-1; v_call: TRBV28; cdr3_nt: TGTGCCAGCAGTTTTTTCAGGAACACTGAAGCTTTCTTT; cdr3_aa: CASSFFRNTEAFF
d_call: TRBD2; clone_size: NA; j_call: TRBJ2-1; v_call: TRBV7-2; cdr3_nt: TGTGCCAGCAGTCCGGTCGGGACTAGAACTCCTAATGAGCAGTTCTTC; cdr3_aa: CASSPVGTRTPNEQFF
d_call: NA; clone_size: NA; j_call: TRBJ2-3; v_call: TRBV5-4; cdr3_nt: TGTGCCAGCAGCTCCACAGGGCGGGATACGCAGTATTTT; cdr3_aa: CASSSTGRDTQYF
d_call: NA; clone_size: NA; j_call: TRBJ2-5; v_call: TRBV19; cdr3_nt: TGTGCCAGCTCTTCCCGGCGGGCTCAAGAGACCCAGTACTTC; cdr3_aa: CASSSRRAQETQYF
d_call: TRBD2; clone_size: once; j_call: TRBJ2-3; v_call: TRBV5-4; cdr3_nt: TGTGCCAGCAGCTTGGAGGGACTAGTGGGCGATACGCAGTATTTT; cdr3_aa: CASSLEGLVGDTQYF